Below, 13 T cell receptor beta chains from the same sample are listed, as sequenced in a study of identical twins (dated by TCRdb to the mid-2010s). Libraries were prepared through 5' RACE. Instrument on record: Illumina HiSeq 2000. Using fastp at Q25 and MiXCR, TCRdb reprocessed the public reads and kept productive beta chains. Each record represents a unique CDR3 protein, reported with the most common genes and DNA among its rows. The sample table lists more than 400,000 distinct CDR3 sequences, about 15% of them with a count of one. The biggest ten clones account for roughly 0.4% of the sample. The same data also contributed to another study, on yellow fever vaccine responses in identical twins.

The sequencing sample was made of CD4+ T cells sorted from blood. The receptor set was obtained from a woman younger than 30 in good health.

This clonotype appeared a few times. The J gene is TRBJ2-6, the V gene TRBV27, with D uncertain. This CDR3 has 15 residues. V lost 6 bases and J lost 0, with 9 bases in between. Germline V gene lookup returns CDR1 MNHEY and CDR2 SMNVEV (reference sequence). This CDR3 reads CASSIFRSGANVLTF. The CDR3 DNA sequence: TGTGCCAGCAGCATATTTCGCTCTGGGGCCAACGTCCTGACTTTC.

CDR3 in DNA: TGCAGCGTTAAGACTAGCGGAGCCAAGAATGAGCAGTTCTTC. Its translation is CSVKTSGAKNEQFF. The chain joins TRBV29-1 to TRBJ2-1; 9 bases fit TRBD2. From germline, CDR1 is SQVTM and CDR2 ANQGSEA. The length of the CDR3 is 14 residues. J was trimmed by 7 bases and V by 5 bases; bases with no gene match: 9.

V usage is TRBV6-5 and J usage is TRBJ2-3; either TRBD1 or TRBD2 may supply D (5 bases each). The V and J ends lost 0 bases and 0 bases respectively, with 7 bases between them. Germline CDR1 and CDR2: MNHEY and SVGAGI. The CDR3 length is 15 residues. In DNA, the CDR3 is TGTGCCAGCAGTTACTCGGGGGTGAGCACAGATACGCAGTATTTT. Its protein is CASSYSGVSTDTQYF.

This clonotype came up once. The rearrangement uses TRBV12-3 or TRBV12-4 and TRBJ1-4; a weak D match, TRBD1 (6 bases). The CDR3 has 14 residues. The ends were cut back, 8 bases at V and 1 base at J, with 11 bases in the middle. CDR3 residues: CASEETGTNEKLFF. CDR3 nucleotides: TGTGCCAGCGAGGAGACAGGAACTAATGAAAAACTGTTTTTT.

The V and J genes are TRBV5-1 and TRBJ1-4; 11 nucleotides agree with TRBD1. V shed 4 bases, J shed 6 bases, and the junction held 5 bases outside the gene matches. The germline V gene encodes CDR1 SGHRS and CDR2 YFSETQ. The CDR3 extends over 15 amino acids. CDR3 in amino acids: CASSVDRGRYEKLFF. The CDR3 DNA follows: TGCGCCAGCAGCGTGGACAGGGGGCGTTATGAAAAACTGTTTTTT.

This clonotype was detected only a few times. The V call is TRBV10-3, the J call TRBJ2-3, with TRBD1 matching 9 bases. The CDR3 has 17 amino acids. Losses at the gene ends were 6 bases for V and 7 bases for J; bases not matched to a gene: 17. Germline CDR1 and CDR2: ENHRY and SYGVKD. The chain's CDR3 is CAIRGTGLSGVTNTQYF. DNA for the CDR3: TGTGCCATCAGAGGGACAGGGCTGAGCGGAGTCACGAATACGCAGTATTTT.

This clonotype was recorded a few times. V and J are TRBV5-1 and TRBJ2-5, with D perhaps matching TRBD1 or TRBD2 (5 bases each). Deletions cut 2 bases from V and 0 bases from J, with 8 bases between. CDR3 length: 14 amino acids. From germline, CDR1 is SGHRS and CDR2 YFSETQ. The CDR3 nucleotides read TGCGCCAGCAGCTTATGGGGGAACCAAGAGACCCAGTACTTC. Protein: CASSLWGNQETQYF.

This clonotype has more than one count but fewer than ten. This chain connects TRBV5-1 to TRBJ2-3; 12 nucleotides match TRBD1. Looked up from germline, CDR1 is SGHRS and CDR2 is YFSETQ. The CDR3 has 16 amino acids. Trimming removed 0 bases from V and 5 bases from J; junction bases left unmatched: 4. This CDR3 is CASSLGGTGGEDTQYF. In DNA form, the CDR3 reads TGCGCCAGCAGCTTGGGAGGGACAGGGGGCGAAGATACGCAGTATTTT.

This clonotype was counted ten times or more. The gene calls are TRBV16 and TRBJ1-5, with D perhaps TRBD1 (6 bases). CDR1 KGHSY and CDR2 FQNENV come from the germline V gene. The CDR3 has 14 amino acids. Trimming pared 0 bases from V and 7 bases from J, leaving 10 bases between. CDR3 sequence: CASSQSGGQQPQHF. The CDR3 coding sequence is TGTGCCAGCAGCCAATCAGGGGGGCAACAGCCCCAGCATTTT. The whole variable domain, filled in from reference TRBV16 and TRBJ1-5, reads GEEVAQTPKHLVRGEGQKAKLYCAPIKGHSYVFWYQQVLKNEFKFLISFQNENVFDETGMPKERFSAKCLPNSPCSLEIQATKLEDSAVYFCASSQSGGQQPQHFGDGTRLSIL.

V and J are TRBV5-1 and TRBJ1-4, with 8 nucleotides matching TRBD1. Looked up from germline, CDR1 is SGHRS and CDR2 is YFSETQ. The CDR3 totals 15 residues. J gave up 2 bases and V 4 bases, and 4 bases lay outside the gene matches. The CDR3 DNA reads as TGCGCCAGCAGCCCCCGACAGGGGACTAATGAAAAACTGTTTTTT. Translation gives CASSPRQGTNEKLFF.

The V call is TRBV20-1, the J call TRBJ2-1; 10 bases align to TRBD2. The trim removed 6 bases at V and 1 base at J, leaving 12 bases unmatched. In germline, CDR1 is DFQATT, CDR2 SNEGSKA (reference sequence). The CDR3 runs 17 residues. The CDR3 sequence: CSAPKSGGALSYNEQFF. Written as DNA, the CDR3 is TGCAGTGCGCCTAAGAGCGGGGGGGCTTTGTCCTACAATGAGCAGTTCTTC.

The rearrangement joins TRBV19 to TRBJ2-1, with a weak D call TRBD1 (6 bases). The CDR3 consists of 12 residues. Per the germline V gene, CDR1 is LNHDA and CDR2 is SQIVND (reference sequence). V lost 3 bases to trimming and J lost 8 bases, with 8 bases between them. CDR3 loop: CASSIQGYEQFF. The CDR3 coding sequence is TGTGCCAGTAGTATTCAGGGGTATGAGCAGTTCTTC.

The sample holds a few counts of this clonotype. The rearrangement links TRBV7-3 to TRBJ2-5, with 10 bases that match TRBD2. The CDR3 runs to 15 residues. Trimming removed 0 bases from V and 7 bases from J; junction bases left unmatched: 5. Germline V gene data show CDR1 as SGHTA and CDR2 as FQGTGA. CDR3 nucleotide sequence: TGTGCCAGCAGCTTAACAGCGGGAGGGCCAGTGACCCAGTACTTC. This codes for CASSLTAGGPVTQYF.